A single sample is the source of the 25 T cell receptor beta chains below, sequenced in a study of T cells in localized non-small cell lung cancer. The data were produced by immunoSEQ multiplex PCR, yet TCRdb's version contains in-frame clones alone and is incomplete. The sample has roughly 3,500 clones, about 26% seen once. Here the sequenced sample was lung tumor tissue, taken before any cancer treatment. The source of these receptors is a woman aged 40 to 75 with stage I lung adenocarcinoma.

This clone was counted a few times. The chain employs TRBV12-1 and TRBJ2-7; the listed D gene, TRBD1, was not tested against the DNA. TRBV12-1 is a listed pseudogene. This CDR3 spans 15 amino acids. This CDR3 reads CASSFGRTGGDEQYF. CDR3 coding DNA: TGTGCCAGCAGCTTTGGGAGGACAGGGGGAGACGAGCAGTACTTC.

The chain employs TRBV11-3 and TRBJ2-5, with D possibly TRBD2 on 6 matching bases. V was pared by 3 bases and J by 5 bases, with 16 bases between. The length of the CDR3 is 15 residues. The V gene's germline CDR1 is SGHNT and CDR2 YENEEA. The DNA for the CDR3 is TGTGCCAGCAGCTTTGGGCGCGGGATCAGCGAGACCCAGTACTTC. It specifies CASSFGRGISETQYF.

CDR3: CASLFSGGGQAFF. CDR3 nucleotides: TGTGCCAGCCTCTTCAGCGGGGGTGGACAAGCTTTCTTT. The chain joins TRBV19 to TRBJ1-1, with D possibly being TRBD1 (5 bases). V lost 9 bases and J 9 bases, leaving 20 bases between the germline ends. CDR1 and CDR2 from the germline V gene are LNHDA and SQIVND (reference sequence). The CDR3 contains 13 residues.

This clone was counted only a few times. In DNA form, the CDR3 reads TGCAGCGCCAAGATATCGACAGTATTGAACACTGAAGCTTTCTTT. Protein: CSAKISTVLNTEAFF. V is TRBV29-1 and J is TRBJ1-1; possible D gene TRBD1, 5 bases. V was clipped by 7 bases and J by 0 bases, with 18 bases between them. The CDR3 runs 15 residues. Germline CDR1 SQVTM, CDR2 ANQGSEA.

J is TRBJ1-3 and V is TRBV19; D is uncertain. Germline values: CDR1 LNHDA, CDR2 SQIVND (reference sequence). Between the trimmed V and J ends, which lost 5 bases and 0 bases, there was a span of 17 bases. This CDR3 has 17 residues. The CDR3 nucleotides are TGTGCCAGTAGTCGTGACGGGGTAGGCTTCTCTGGAAACACCATATATTTT. This encodes CASSRDGVGFSGNTIYF.

The chain links TRBV11-3 to TRBJ2-7; D may be TRBD1 (5 bases). V lost 5 bases to trimming and J lost 3 bases, with 14 bases between them. The CDR3 loop spans 14 amino acids. In germline, CDR1 is SGHNT, CDR2 YENEEA. CDR3 amino acids: CASSQGPTVYEQYF. The CDR3 DNA reads as TGTGCCAGCAGCCAGGGCCCAACGGTCTACGAGCAGTACTTC.

The gene calls are TRBV11-3 and TRBJ1-6; 10 bases align to TRBD1. The length of the CDR3 is 16 residues. J was trimmed by 6 bases and V by 5 bases; bases with no gene match: 7. Looked up from germline, CDR1 is SGHNT and CDR2 is YENEEA. CDR3 sequence (DNA): TGTGCCAGCAGCGCAGACAGGGGGCGCAGTAATTCACCCCTCCACTTT. It encodes CASSADRGRSNSPLHF.

The chain has TRBV28 and TRBJ2-7, with 8 bases fitting TRBD2. With 9 bases clipped from V and 0 bases from J, the junction kept 10 bases outside the gene matches. The CDR3 length is 15 residues. CDR1 MDHEN and CDR2 SYDVKM come from the germline V gene. The CDR3 nucleotides read TGTGCCAGTAACGCGGGGAGCGGGGGCTCCTACGAGCAGTACTTC. Its translation: CASNAGSGGSYEQYF.

CDR3 amino acids: CASGLSTGGRVRNEQFF. CDR3 sequence (DNA): TGTGCTAGTGGTTTGAGCACAGGGGGCCGCGTAAGAAATGAGCAGTTCTTC. This chain joins TRBV12-5 and TRBJ2-1; TRBD1 aligns across 9 bases. Germline-derived CDR1 and CDR2 are LGHNT and FRNRAP. Unmatched junction bases numbered 12, after V lost 2 bases and J lost 7 bases. The CDR3 sequence is 17 residues long.

In this sample, this clone turned up a few times. The chain uses TRBV6-8 and TRBJ2-1; 11 bases line up with TRBD1. Trimming at V came to 5 bases and at J to 4 bases, leaving 7 bases not matched to a gene. Germline loops: CDR1 MNHGY, CDR2 SAAAGT. This CDR3 spans 16 amino acids. The DNA of the CDR3 is TGTGCCAGCAGTCCTGGGGACAGGGGGGGTTACAATGAGCAGTTCTTC. Translation gives CASSPGDRGGYNEQFF.

This clone has a handful of counts. This chain links TRBV9 with TRBJ1-2; 7 bases align to TRBD1. The CDR3 is 12 residues long. Germline V gene lookup returns CDR1 SGDLS and CDR2 YYNGEE. The junction had 4 bases not matched to a gene; V was cut back by 2 bases and J by 9 bases. The CDR3: CASSVMTGRYTF. CDR3 coding DNA: TGTGCCAGCAGCGTCATGACAGGGCGCTACACCTTC.

This clone has only a few counts. V usage is TRBV11-3 and J usage is TRBJ1-1; tentatively, D is TRBD1 (6 bases). The CDR3 covers 16 residues. Germline CDR1 and CDR2: SGHNT and YENEEA. The V end lost 5 bases, the J end lost 0 bases, and 16 bases lay between the germline ends. In nucleotides, the CDR3 is TGTGCCAGCAGCAAAGGACACAGGGACGTGAACACTGAAGCTTTCTTT. Translated: CASSKGHRDVNTEAFF. Combining the CDR3 with reference TRBV11-3 and TRBJ1-1 gives the whole variable domain EAGVVQSPRYKIIEKKQPVAFWCNPISGHNTLYWYLQNLGQGPELLIRYENEEAVDDSQLPKDRFSAERLKGVDSTLKIQPAELGDSAVYLCASSKGHRDVNTEAFFGQGTRLTVV.

This sequence joins TRBV18 and TRBJ1-5; TRBD1 agrees at 7 bases. Germline CDR1 reads KGHSH; CDR2 reads LQKENI. V shed 5 bases, J shed 3 bases, and the junction held 7 bases outside the gene matches. CDR3 length: 15 residues. The CDR3, as DNA: TGTGCCAGCTCATTCGGACAGGATCCCAATCAGCCCCAGCATTTT. Its protein product is CASSFGQDPNQPQHF.

This clone was recorded a few times. The chain is built from TRBV12-5 and TRBJ1-4; a possible D gene is TRBD1 (5 bases). Germline CDR1 is LGHNT and CDR2 is FRNRAP. V lost 3 bases and J 8 bases, leaving 10 bases between the germline ends. The CDR3 length is 13 residues. The CDR3 spells CASGLGAKEKLFF. Here the CDR3 DNA reads TGTGCTAGTGGTTTAGGGGCAAAGGAAAAACTGTTTTTT. Filled out from reference TRBV12-5 and TRBJ1-4, the complete variable domain reads DARVTQTPRHKVTEMGQEVTMRCQPILGHNTVFWYRQTMMQGLELLAYFRNRAPLDDSGMPKDRFSAEMPDATLATLKIQPSEPRDSAVYFCASGLGAKEKLFFGSGTQLSVL.

This clone showed up just a few times. This rearrangement joins TRBV11-3 to TRBJ1-6; tentatively, D is TRBD1 (5 bases). The CDR3 contains 15 residues. Germline V lookup: CDR1 SGHNT, CDR2 YENEEA. V lost 0 bases and J lost 12, with 15 bases in between. This chain's CDR3 is CASSLEGPPREPLHF. CDR3 DNA sequence: TGTGCCAGCAGCTTAGAGGGACCCCCACGGGAACCCCTCCACTTT.

This clone was detected a few times. V is TRBV11-3 and J is TRBJ2-6, with unresolved D. V was pared by 1 base and J by 0 bases, with 4 bases between. The CDR3 spans 15 residues. CDR1 and CDR2 (germline): SGHNT, YENEEA. CDR3 DNA: TGTGCCAGCAGCTTAGGGATCTCTGGGGCCAACGTCCTGACTTTC. This sequence encodes CASSLGISGANVLTF.

The chain employs TRBV18 and TRBJ2-2; D unresolved. Trimming took 0 bases from V and 3 from J, leaving 5 bases between them. This CDR3 has 14 amino acids. Germline lookup yields CDR1 KGHSH and CDR2 LQKENI. Written as DNA, the CDR3 is TGTGCCAGCTCACCACCGTCGTACACCGGGGAGCTGTTTTTT. This sequence encodes CASSPPSYTGELFF.

The gene calls are TRBV11-3 and TRBJ2-5, with TRBD2 as a possible D gene (6 bases). V shed 5 bases and J shed 5 bases, with 18 bases lying between them. The CDR3 has 15 amino acids. Germline CDR1 SGHNT, CDR2 YENEEA. The DNA of the CDR3 is TGTGCCAGCAGCGCAAGAGGGCGCGGGATGGAGACCCAGTACTTC. Translating gives CASSARGRGMETQYF.

This chain links TRBV6-8 with TRBJ2-2; D remains unclear. V lost 10 bases, J lost 0 bases, and 9 bases lay in between. CDR1 and CDR2 from the germline V gene are MNHGY and SAAAGT. The CDR3 covers 13 residues. The CDR3 here is CAIHSSNTGELFF. DNA of the CDR3: TGTGCCATCCACTCCTCGAACACCGGGGAGCTGTTTTTT.

The V call is TRBV19, the J call TRBJ2-7; possible D gene TRBD2, 6 bases. The CDR3 has 13 amino acids. Germline V gives CDR1 LNHDA, CDR2 SQIVND (reference sequence). Trimming stripped 2 bases from V and 4 bases from J, with 9 bases between. The chain's CDR3 is CASSISGRYEQYF. CDR3 nucleotides: TGTGCCAGTAGTATAAGCGGGCGTTACGAGCAGTACTTC.

This clone occurred a few times. The chain carries TRBV28 and TRBJ1-5, with D hard to call. CDR3 size: 15 residues. The V end was cut by 5 bases, the J end by 0 bases, with 11 bases between. Germline-derived CDR1 and CDR2 are MDHEN and SYDVKM. The CDR3 nucleotides read TGTGCCAGCAGTCCCCGGGTCTTTAGCAATCAGCCCCAGCATTTT. It is translated as CASSPRVFSNQPQHF. Supplemented by reference TRBV28 and TRBJ1-5, the full variable domain reads DVKVTQSSRYLVKRTGEKVFLECVQDMDHENMFWYRQDPGLGLRLIYFSYDVKMKEKGDIPEGYSVSREKKERFSLILESASTNQTSMYLCASSPRVFSNQPQHFGDGTRLSIL.

This clone has just a few counts. The junction and the germline gene differ at one end; a read error may be behind it. The V call is TRBV7-2, the J call TRBJ1-2, with D possibly matching TRBD1 (6 bases). Per germline, CDR1 SGHTA and CDR2 FQGNSA. The CDR3 contains 13 residues. CDR3 bases: TGTGCCAGCAGCCTGGACAGCCTAAGTCCCCCAAACTTC. It codes for CASSLDSLSPPNF.

This clone appeared a few times. The read ends 1 residue early relative to the CDR3; the germline J gene fills the gap. This chain uses TRBV6-1 with TRBJ1-2; TRBD1 might be the D (6 bases). From germline, CDR1 is MNHNS and CDR2 SASEGT. V lost 1 base to trimming and J lost 6 bases, with 12 bases between them. CDR3 length: 14 amino acids. The DNA read from the CDR3 is TGTGCCAGCAGTGAAGAACAGGGACTGGATGGCTACACC. Translating it yields CASSEEQGLDGYT. The whole CDR3 reads CASSEEQGLDGYTF.

This clone was observed a few times. V gene TRBV9 combines with J gene TRBJ2-7; TRBD1 agrees at 7 bases. Germline V gene sequence: CDR1 SGDLS, CDR2 YYNGEE. This CDR3 has 13 amino acids. J lost 1 base, V lost 4 bases, and 2 bases had no gene match. The chain's CDR3 is CASSRDSSYEQYF. In DNA form, the CDR3 reads TGTGCCAGCAGCCGGGACAGTTCCTACGAGCAGTACTTC.

This chain joins TRBV6-8 and TRBJ1-2; a possible D gene is TRBD1 (6 bases). CDR3 length: 16 amino acids. V lost 10 bases and J lost 0, with 21 bases in between. Germline values: CDR1 MNHGY, CDR2 SAAAGT. The CDR3 protein is CATHPLRTATNYGYTF. The CDR3 coding sequence is TGTGCCACCCATCCGCTTAGGACAGCCACTAACTATGGCTACACCTTC.